The present TCR beta chain was sequenced within a study of beta chain features in type 1 diabetes. The study, taken as a whole, reports: Shorter TCRB CDR3s, moderately but significantly so, were found in Type 1 diabetes patients in all four CD4+ subsets.

Blood was drawn once from each donor into heparinised tubes. The draws averaged about 120 mL. A word on this clone: Its antigen is unknown.

Sequencing targeted expressed TCRB transcripts, as all isolated RNA had been reverse transcribed. Clones were read by immunoSEQ multiplex PCR, and TCRdb kept only the in-frame ones, dropping some. The table shows about 390,000 clones, with over 8.5% occurring only once. Germline loops: CDR1 MNHEY, CDR2 SVGAGI. CDR3 size: 16 residues. The V gene lost 4 bases and the J gene lost 0 bases, with 16 bases spanning the gap. The sequence derives from a man in his thirties or forties with type 1 diabetes. The chain has TRBV6-5 and TRBJ2-7, with D uncertain. The material sequenced was central memory CD4+ T cells from blood. The CDR3 DNA sequence: TGTGCCAGCAGTTCCGACGAGATTTTTAGCTCCTACGAGCAGTACTTC. This encodes CASSSDEIFSSYEQYF.